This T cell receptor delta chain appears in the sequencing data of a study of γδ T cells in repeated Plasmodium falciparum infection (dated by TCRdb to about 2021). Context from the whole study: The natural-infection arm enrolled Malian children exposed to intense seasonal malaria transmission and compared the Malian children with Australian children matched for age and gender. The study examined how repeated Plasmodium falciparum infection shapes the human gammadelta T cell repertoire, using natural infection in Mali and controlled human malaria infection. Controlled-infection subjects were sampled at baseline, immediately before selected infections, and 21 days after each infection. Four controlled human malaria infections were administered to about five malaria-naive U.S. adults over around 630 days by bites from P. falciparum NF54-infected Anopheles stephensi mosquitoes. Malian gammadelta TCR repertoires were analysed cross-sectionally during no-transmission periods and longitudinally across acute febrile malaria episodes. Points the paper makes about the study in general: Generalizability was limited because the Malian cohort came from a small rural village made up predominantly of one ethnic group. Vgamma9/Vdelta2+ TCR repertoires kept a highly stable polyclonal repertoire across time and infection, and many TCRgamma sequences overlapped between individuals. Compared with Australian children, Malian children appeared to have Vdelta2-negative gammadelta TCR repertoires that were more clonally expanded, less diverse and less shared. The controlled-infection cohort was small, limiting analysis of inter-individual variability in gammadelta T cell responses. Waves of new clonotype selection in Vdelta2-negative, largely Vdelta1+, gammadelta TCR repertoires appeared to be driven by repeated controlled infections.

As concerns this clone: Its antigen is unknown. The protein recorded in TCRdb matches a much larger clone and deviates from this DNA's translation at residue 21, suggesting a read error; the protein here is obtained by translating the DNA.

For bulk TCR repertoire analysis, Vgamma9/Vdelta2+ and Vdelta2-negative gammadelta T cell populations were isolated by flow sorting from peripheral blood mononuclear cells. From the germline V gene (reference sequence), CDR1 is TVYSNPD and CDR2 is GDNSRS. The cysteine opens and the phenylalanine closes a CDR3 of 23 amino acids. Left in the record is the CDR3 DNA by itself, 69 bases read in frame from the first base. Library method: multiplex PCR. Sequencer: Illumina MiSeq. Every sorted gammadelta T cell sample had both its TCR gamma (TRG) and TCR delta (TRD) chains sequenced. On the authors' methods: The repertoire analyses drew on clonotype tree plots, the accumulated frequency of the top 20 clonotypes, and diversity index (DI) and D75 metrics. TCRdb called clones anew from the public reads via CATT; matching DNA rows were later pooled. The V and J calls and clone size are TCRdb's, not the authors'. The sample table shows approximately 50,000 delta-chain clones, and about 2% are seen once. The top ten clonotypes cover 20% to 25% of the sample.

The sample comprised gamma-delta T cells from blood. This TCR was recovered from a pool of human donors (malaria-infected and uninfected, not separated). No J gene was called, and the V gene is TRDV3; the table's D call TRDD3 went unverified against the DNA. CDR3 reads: CALDIHDVRRWGILWRFTDKPIF. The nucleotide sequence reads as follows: TGTGCCTTAGATATTCACGACGTAAGGAGGTGGGGGATACTTTGGAGGTTCACCGATAAACCCATCTTT.